The clone carrying this T cell receptor beta chain was found many times. This sample was included in a study of regulatory T cells in long-lasting Graves disease. Arm-PCR of CDR3 regions and iRepertoire HTBI primers were used to build TCR beta libraries. TCRdb re-analysed the multiplex PCR reads in MiXCR, keeping a single row per CDR3 protein. The profile covers about 240,000 distinct CDR3 sequences, with over 20% appearing a single time and roughly 14% taken by the ten largest. Time point described: newly diagnosed GD, antithyroid drugs for less than 3 months. With RNA extracted from PBMCs as input, the TCR library was made. CDR1 is DFQATT, CDR2 SNEGSKA, per germline (reference sequence). CDR3 length: 10 residues. V lost 5 bases and J 5 bases, leaving 7 bases between the germline ends.

The V and J genes are TRBV20-1 and TRBJ2-7, with D unclear. Sequenced here: peripheral blood mononuclear cells (PBMCs), sampled at new diagnosis, from a patient treated with antithyroid drugs. This clonotype was obtained from a female donor with Graves disease. This CDR3 reads CSARQNEQYF. In DNA, the CDR3 is TGCAGTGCTCGCCAGAACGAGCAGTACTTC.